The entry that follows covers one T cell receptor beta chain sequence. This could be a read error, since a much larger clone is one nucleotide away. Germline V CDR1 and CDR2: LNHNV, YYDKDF (reference sequence). The CDR3 consists of 13 residues. These data originate in a study of regulatory T cells in long-lasting Graves disease. Indicated time point: newly diagnosed GD, antithyroid drugs for less than 3 months. There was RNA extracted from PBMCs, and the TCR library was made from it. Relying on iRepertoire HTBI primers and Arm-PCR of CDR3 regions, the team built TCR beta libraries. TCRdb called the multiplex PCR reads again in MiXCR, with one record for every CDR3 protein. Among 360,000 or so distinct CDR3 sequences listed, approximately 12% were seen once. The same specimen was also included in a second study, on T cells in Graves' hyperthyroidism and ophthalmopathy. That work adds: The HTBI set primed first-round TCR CDR3 RT-PCR.

The sample in question was peripheral blood mononuclear cells (PBMCs), obtained at new diagnosis, from a patient treated with antithyroid drugs. The chain combines TRBV15 with TRBJ1-6; D might be TRBD1 (5 bases). This TCR derives from a woman in her late teens or twenties with Graves disease. CDR3 nucleotide sequence: TGTGCCGCCAGCAGAATCCGGGGCTCACCCCTCCACTTT. It codes for CAASRIRGSPLHF.